The source of this T cell receptor (beta chain) is a study of beta chain features in type 1 diabetes. Study-wide results and limits: Shortening of TCRB CDR3s, moderate but significant, appeared in all four CD4+ subsets of Type 1 diabetes patients. Any HLA-type effect on TCRB rearrangement remained unresolved here.

Expressed TCRB transcripts were sequenced because the isolated RNA had all been reverse transcribed beforehand. Some clones are missing from TCRdb's copy, which holds only in-frame ones; the method was immunoSEQ multiplex PCR. The profile shows over 300,000 clones, approximately 9.9% of them singletons. The V and J ends lost 5 bases and 1 base respectively, with 11 bases between them. The germline V gene has CDR1 SEHNR and CDR2 FQNEAQ (reference sequence). CDR3 length: 15 residues. This clone was detected a few times. Its antigen is unidentified. The source of this sequence is a man between 25 and 39 years old with type 1 diabetes. Specimen: central memory CD4+ T cells from blood. The chain links TRBV7-9 to TRBJ1-4, with D perhaps matching TRBD1 (5 bases). For the CDR3, the DNA is TGTGCCAGCAGCCCAATGGGGGTAACTAATGAAAAACTGTTTTTT. Its translation: CASSPMGVTNEKLFF.